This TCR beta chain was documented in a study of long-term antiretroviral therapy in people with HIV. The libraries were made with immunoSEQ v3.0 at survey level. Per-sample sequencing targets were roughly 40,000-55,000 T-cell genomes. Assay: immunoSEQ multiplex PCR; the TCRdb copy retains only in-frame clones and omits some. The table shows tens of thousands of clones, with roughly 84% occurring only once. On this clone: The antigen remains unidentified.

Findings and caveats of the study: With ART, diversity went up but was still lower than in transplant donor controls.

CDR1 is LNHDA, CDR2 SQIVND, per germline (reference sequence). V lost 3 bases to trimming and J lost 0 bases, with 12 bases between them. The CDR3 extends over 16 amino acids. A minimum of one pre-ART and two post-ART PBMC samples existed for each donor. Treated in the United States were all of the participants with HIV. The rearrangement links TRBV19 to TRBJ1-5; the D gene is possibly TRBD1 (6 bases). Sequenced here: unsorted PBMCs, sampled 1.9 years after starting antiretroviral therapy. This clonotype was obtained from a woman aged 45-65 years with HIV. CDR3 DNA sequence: TGTGCCAGTAGTATGGGGGCCTCGAGTAGCAATCAGCCCCAGCATTTT. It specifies CASSMGASSSNQPQHF. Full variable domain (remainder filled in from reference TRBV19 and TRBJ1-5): DGGITQSPKYLFRKEGQNVTLSCEQNLNHDAMYWYRQDPGQGLRLIYYSQIVNDFQKGDIAEGYSVSREKKESFPLTVTSAQKNPTAFYLCASSMGASSSNQPQHFGDGTRLSIL.